The T cell receptor beta chain under discussion was sequenced for a study of glioma-infiltrating T cells after dendritic cell vaccination. About the study: Between about 2002 and 2013, patients got autologous tumor lysate-pulsed dendritic cell vaccines.

Data came from immunoSEQ multiplex PCR; TCRdb stores just in-frame clones and leaves some out. The sample carries 50,000 to 80,000 clones, more than 75% recorded once. In its sample, this clone ranks as medium-sized (0.01 to 0.1%). This TCR was sampled from a human donor with glioblastoma. The sample consisted of blood, taken before dendritic cell vaccination.

CDR3 sequence: CASSLWPETGTTGELFF. For the CDR3, the DNA is TGTGCCAGCAGCTTGTGGCCCGAGACAGGGACCACCGGGGAGCTGTTTTTT. The chain uses TRBV5-6 and TRBJ2-2, with TRBD1 identical over 7 bases. V shed 1 base, J shed 4 bases, and the junction held 10 bases outside the gene matches. The CDR3 has 17 amino acids. Per germline, CDR1 SGHDT and CDR2 YYEEEE.